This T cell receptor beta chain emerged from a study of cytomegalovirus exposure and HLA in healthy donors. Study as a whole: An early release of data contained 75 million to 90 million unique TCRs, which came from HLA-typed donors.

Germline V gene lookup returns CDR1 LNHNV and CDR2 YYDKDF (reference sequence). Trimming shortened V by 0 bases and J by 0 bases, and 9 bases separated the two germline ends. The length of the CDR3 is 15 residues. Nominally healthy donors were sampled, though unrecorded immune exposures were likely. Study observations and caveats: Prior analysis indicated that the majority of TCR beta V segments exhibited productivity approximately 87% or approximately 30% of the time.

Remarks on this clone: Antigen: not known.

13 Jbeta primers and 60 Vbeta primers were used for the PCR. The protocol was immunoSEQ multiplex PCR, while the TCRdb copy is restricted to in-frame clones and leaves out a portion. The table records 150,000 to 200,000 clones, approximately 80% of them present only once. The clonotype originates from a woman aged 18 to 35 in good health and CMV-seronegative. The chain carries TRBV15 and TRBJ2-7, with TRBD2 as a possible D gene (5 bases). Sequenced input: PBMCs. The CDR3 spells CATSRDEGTSYEQYF. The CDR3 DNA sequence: TGTGCCACCAGCAGAGATGAGGGCACCTCCTACGAGCAGTACTTC.